This TCR beta chain is from a study of shared clonotypes between healthy human individuals. Turning to this clone: Its antigen is not known.

CDR1 SGHTA and CDR2 FQGTGA come from the germline V gene. This CDR3 is 13 amino acids long. The V and J ends lost 1 base and 14 bases respectively, with 12 bases between them. Sorted-subset replicate PCRs used 200 ng DNA, approximately 33,000 T cell genomes. Clones were read by immunoSEQ multiplex PCR, and TCRdb kept only the in-frame ones, dropping some. The sample carries under 2,500,000 clones, approximately 96% recorded once. Broader study findings: Unshared clonotypes carried lower generation probabilities than those common to all four donors.

Splitting the CD4+ cells yielded a CD45RA+ naive subset and a CD45RA-negative memory subset. This clonotype was obtained from a man aged 18 to 35 in good health. The V call is TRBV7-3, the J call TRBJ1-6; D is possibly TRBD1 (5 bases). Source material: naive CD4+ T cells sorted from blood. Subset: CD45RA+ positively selected. The CDR3 coding sequence is TGTGCCAGCAGCTTAAAGCAGGGTCTCGCCCTCCACTTT. Its protein is CASSLKQGLALHF.